This T cell receptor (beta chain) was retrieved from a study of OX40 agonist ivuxolimab in advanced cancers. Study as a whole: Head and neck, renal cell, melanoma or hepatocellular carcinoma were the cancers that dose-escalation patients had. Partial responses were seen in three patients, one with hepatocellular carcinoma and two with cutaneous melanoma.

General observations from the study: Low normalized T-cell clonal expansion also characterized some of the nonresponders. More expanded clones were found, on average, in CD8+ than in CD4+ T cells.

This CDR3 is 19 amino acids long. The V and J ends lost 0 bases and 0 bases, in that order; junction bases with no gene match: 8. Germline V gene data show CDR1 as LNHDA and CDR2 as SQIVND (reference sequence). TCRdb's table, derived via immunoSEQ multiplex PCR, lists solely in-frame clones and lacks some. The table lists under 90,000 clones, more than 70% of them singletons. To note about this clone: Its antigen is undetermined.

The TCR originated in an adult with an advanced solid tumor such as melanoma, head and neck, liver or kidney cancer. Sequences were derived from CD4+ or CD8+ T cells sorted from blood, sampled in a trial of the OX40 agonist ivuxolimab. This chain links TRBV19 with TRBJ2-6; 7 bases are shared with TRBD1. The CDR3 DNA reads as TGTGCCAGTAGTATAGATATTCCGACAGGGCGCTCTGGGGCCAACGTCCTGACTTTC. Its translation: CASSIDIPTGRSGANVLTF. Supplemented by reference TRBV19 and TRBJ2-6, the full variable domain reads DGGITQSPKYLFRKEGQNVTLSCEQNLNHDAMYWYRQDPGQGLRLIYYSQIVNDFQKGDIAEGYSVSREKKESFPLTVTSAQKNPTAFYLCASSIDIPTGRSGANVLTFGAGSRLTVL.